A selection of T cell receptor beta chains follows, all from one sample in a study of follicular helper T cells after annual influenza vaccination. Clones were sequenced by immunoSEQ multiplex PCR, and TCRdb holds only the in-frame ones, with some missing. The repertoire has about 14,000 clones, about 83% of them found once; the top ten carry about 0.27%. Sequenced here: CXCR5- memory CD4+ T cells sorted from blood, sampled on the day of influenza vaccination. The source is an adult who received the influenza vaccine. Both conserved end residues are part of each CDR3. The D gene is left open where the match is weak. Where a row states a size, it is once, few, many or the class of an expanded clone; other rows omit it.

CDR3 protein | CDR3 DNA | D gene | V gene | clone size | J gene | CDR3 length
CAILRGDRANYEQYF | TGTGCCATCTTACGAGGGGACAGAGCCAACTACGAGCAGTACTTC | TRBD1 | TRBV19 | . | TRBJ2-7 | 15
CASTDEAGGYSNQPQHF | TGTGCCAGCACCGACGAGGCGGGGGGGTATAGCAATCAGCCCCAGCATTTT | . | TRBV2 | once | TRBJ1-5 | 17
CASSKGWGRGRVPLHF | TGTGCCAGCAGCAAAGGTTGGGGCAGGGGGCGGGTACCCCTCCACTTT | . | TRBV21-1 | . | TRBJ1-6 | 16
CASSPDRRGTGELFF | TGTGCCAGCTCACCGGACAGAAGGGGCACCGGGGAGCTGTTTTTT | . | TRBV18 | . | TRBJ2-2 | 15
CASSRRTAQGQPQHF | TGTGCCAGCAGCCGACGGACAGCCCAGGGTCAGCCCCAGCATTTT | . | TRBV5-6 | . | TRBJ1-5 | 15
CASSFAGGSANYGYTF | TGCGCCAGCAGCTTTGCCGGGGGATCGGCTAACTATGGCTACACCTTC | . | TRBV5-1 | . | TRBJ1-2 | 16
CASSSPRGEQYF | TGTGCCAGCAGCTCACCTAGGGGCGAGCAGTACTTC | . | TRBV7-6 | . | TRBJ2-7 | 12
CASSLRDRGRMNTEAFF | TGTGCCAGCAGCCTCCGGGACAGGGGAAGAATGAACACTGAAGCTTTCTTT | TRBD1 | TRBV5-4 | . | TRBJ1-1 | 17
CASKPTGYNEQFF | TGTGCCAGCAAACCGACAGGGTACAATGAGCAGTTCTTC | TRBD1 | TRBV11-3 | . | TRBJ2-1 | 13
CAWTSPRMRREYYTF | TGTGCCTGGACCTCACCCCGAATGAGGAGGGAATACTACACCTTC | . | TRBV30 | . | TRBJ1-2 | 15
CASSFGGARNQPQHF | TGTGCCAGCAGTTTTGGGGGCGCCCGCAATCAGCCCCAGCATTTT | . | TRBV28 | . | TRBJ1-5 | 15
CASRMAGGDYGYTF | TGTGCCAGTAGAATGGCTGGTGGTGACTATGGCTACACCTTC | . | TRBV19 | . | TRBJ1-2 | 14
CASSLPSGATYNEQFF | TGCGCCAGCAGCCTACCTAGCGGGGCTACCTACAATGAGCAGTTCTTC | TRBD2 | TRBV5-1 | . | TRBJ2-1 | 16
CASSERAFTDTQYF | TGTGCCAGCAGCGAACGGGCCTTCACAGATACGCAGTATTTT | . | TRBV9 | . | TRBJ2-3 | 14
CAWSNYSNQPQHF | TGTGCCTGGAGTAACTATAGCAATCAGCCCCAGCATTTT | . | TRBV30 | . | TRBJ1-5 | 13
CASSLSRVQGREDGYTF | TGTGCCAGCAGCTTATCGCGAGTACAGGGCCGGGAGGATGGCTACACCTTC | . | TRBV7-8 | . | TRBJ1-2 | 17
CASSPSGPGNTIYF | TGTGCCAGCAGCCCGTCGGGACCTGGAAACACCATATATTTT | . | TRBV5-4 | once | TRBJ1-3 | 14
CASSLTGAGNTEAFF | TGTGCCAGCAGTTTAACTGGGGCCGGGAACACTGAAGCTTTCTTT | . | TRBV28 | . | TRBJ1-1 | 15
CASSRYGQGADADTQYF | TGCGCCAGCAGCCGATATGGACAGGGGGCGGATGCAGATACGCAGTATTTT | TRBD1 | TRBV4-1 | . | TRBJ2-3 | 17
CASSPLAREQYF | TGTGCCAGCAGTCCCCTCGCCCGGGAGCAGTACTTC | . | TRBV2 | . | TRBJ2-7 | 12
CASSPTSGGSYEQYF | TGTGCCAGCAGCCCAACTAGCGGGGGCTCCTACGAGCAGTACTTC | TRBD2 | TRBV28 | . | TRBJ2-7 | 15
CASSRGPPGRNTGELFF | TGTGCCAGTAGTAGGGGACCCCCCGGACGAAACACCGGGGAGCTGTTTTTT | . | TRBV19 | . | TRBJ2-2 | 17
CASSFDSAPNQPQHF | TGTGCCAGCAGTTTCGACAGTGCACCCAATCAGCCCCAGCATTTT | . | TRBV7-2 | . | TRBJ1-5 | 15
CASSATSGEYNEQFF | TGTGCCAGCAGCGCGACTAGCGGGGAATACAATGAGCAGTTCTTC | TRBD2 | TRBV7-2 | . | TRBJ2-1 | 15
CASLENATNEKLFF | TGTGCCAGCCTGGAAAATGCAACTAATGAAAAACTGTTTTTT | . | TRBV21-1 | . | TRBJ1-4 | 14
CASSRAYEQYF | TGTGCCAGCAGTAGAGCCTACGAGCAGTACTTC | . | TRBV6-1 | once | TRBJ2-7 | 11
CSVDVLAGGNTGELFF | TGCAGCGTTGACGTACTAGCGGGGGGAAACACCGGGGAGCTGTTTTTT | TRBD2 | TRBV29-1 | . | TRBJ2-2 | 16
CASSDRAKNTGELFF | TGCGCCAGCAGCGATCGAGCTAAGAACACCGGGGAGCTGTTTTTT | . | TRBV5-1 | . | TRBJ2-2 | 15
CASSLLTGGNEKLFF | TGTGCCAGCAGCCTCTTGACAGGGGGTAATGAAAAACTGTTTTTT | TRBD1 | TRBV2 | . | TRBJ1-4 | 15
CASSLRSGANVLTF | TGTGCCAGCAGCTTAAGGTCTGGGGCCAACGTCCTGACTTTC | . | TRBV7-9 | . | TRBJ2-6 | 14
CASSYSRAGGDEQFF | TGTGCCAGCAGTTACTCGAGGGCAGGGGGTGATGAGCAGTTCTTC | TRBD1 | TRBV6-5 | . | TRBJ2-1 | 15
CASSEGWRGEETQYF | TGTGCCAGCAGCGAAGGCTGGCGGGGGGAAGAGACCCAGTACTTC | TRBD2 | TRBV14 | . | TRBJ2-5 | 15
CASSLASGISSEKLFF | TGTGCCAGCAGCTTAGCGTCGGGGATTTCGTCTGAAAAACTGTTTTTT | . | TRBV7-9 | . | TRBJ1-4 | 16
CASSQMLFGAGPIYYGYTF | TGCGCCAGCAGTCAAATGTTGTTTGGGGCAGGGCCGATTTACTATGGCTACACCTTC | . | TRBV23-1 | . | TRBJ1-2 | 19
CASSAEPGSEQYF | TGTGCCAGCAGCGCCGAGCCAGGTAGCGAGCAGTACTTC | . | TRBV2 | . | TRBJ2-7 | 13
CASSFDTGTEAFF | TGTGCCAGCAGCTTTGACACGGGGACTGAAGCTTTCTTT | . | TRBV7-2 | . | TRBJ1-1 | 13
CAIAWRQGFQYF | TGTGCCATCGCTTGGAGACAGGGATTTCAGTACTTC | TRBD1 | TRBV7-9 | . | TRBJ2-5 | 12
CAWSVPNSYGYTF | TGTGCCTGGAGTGTACCCAACAGCTATGGCTACACCTTC | . | TRBV30 | once | TRBJ1-2 | 13
CASNPNPGGRNTEAFF | TGTGCCAGCAATCCAAACCCGGGGGGGAGGAACACTGAAGCTTTCTTT | . | TRBV5-4 | . | TRBJ1-1 | 16
CASSLSGVGETQYF | TGTGCCAGCAGCTTAAGCGGGGTCGGGGAGACCCAGTACTTC | . | TRBV7-3 | . | TRBJ2-5 | 14
CASSSAPGQGVGETQYF | TGTGCCAGCAGCTCCGCCCCGGGACAGGGGGTAGGTGAGACCCAGTACTTC | TRBD1 | TRBV7-2 | . | TRBJ2-5 | 17
CSAPENYGYTF | TGCAGTGCTCCGGAAAACTATGGCTACACCTTC | . | TRBV20-1 | . | TRBJ1-2 | 11
CASTHPVTSGGAGELFF | TGTGCCAGTACCCATCCCGTGACTAGCGGGGGGGCCGGGGAGCTGTTTTTT | TRBD2 | TRBV19 | . | TRBJ2-2 | 17
CASSLSRPGEPYEQYF | TGTGCCAGCAGCTTAAGCCGCCCAGGAGAGCCCTACGAGCAGTACTTC | . | TRBV13 | . | TRBJ2-7 | 16
CASSADGRLSPLHF | TGTGCCAGCAGTGCGGACGGGAGGCTTTCACCCCTCCACTTT | . | TRBV2 | . | TRBJ1-6 | 14
CASSLGSTDTQYF | TGTGCCAGCAGTTTAGGGAGCACAGATACGCAGTATTTT | . | TRBV27 | . | TRBJ2-3 | 13
CASSLSRTGRGGTDTQYF | TGTGCCAGCAGCTTAAGTAGGACAGGGCGGGGCGGCACAGATACGCAGTATTTT | TRBD1 | TRBV7-3 | . | TRBJ2-3 | 18
CASSSQGNTEAFF | TGCGCCAGCAGCTCCCAAGGGAACACTGAAGCTTTCTTT | . | TRBV5-1 | . | TRBJ1-1 | 13
CASSFQGAVTGELFF | TGTGCCAGCAGCTTCCAGGGGGCGGTCACCGGGGAGCTGTTTTTT | TRBD1 | TRBV7-2 | . | TRBJ2-2 | 15
CASSTQGGMRETQYF | TGTGCCAGCAGCACTCAGGGGGGTATGAGGGAGACCCAGTACTTC | . | TRBV28 | . | TRBJ2-5 | 15
CASSQELTAGGPVGELFF | TGCGCCAGCAGCCAAGAACTGACGGCGGGGGGGCCGGTCGGGGAGCTGTTTTTT | TRBD2 | TRBV4-3 | . | TRBJ2-2 | 18
CATSRTGRGNEQFF | TGTGCCACCAGCCGGACGGGAAGAGGCAATGAGCAGTTCTTC | . | TRBV15 | . | TRBJ2-1 | 14
CASSGGLAGTDTQYF | TGTGCCAGCAGTGGGGGACTAGCGGGTACAGATACGCAGTATTTT | TRBD2 | TRBV6-1 | few | TRBJ2-3 | 15
CASSARGQGETEAFF | TGTGCCAGTAGTGCCCGGGGGCAGGGAGAGACTGAAGCTTTCTTT | . | TRBV19 | . | TRBJ1-1 | 15
CASGRRRVNEKLFF | TGCGCCAGCGGTAGGAGGAGGGTCAATGAAAAACTGTTTTTT | . | TRBV4-1 | . | TRBJ1-4 | 14
CASSPNHNSPLHF | TGTGCCAGCAGCCCCAATCATAATTCACCCCTCCACTTT | . | TRBV7-2 | . | TRBJ1-6 | 13
CASSLAPRGEQFF | TGTGCCAGCAGTTTAGCTCCCCGGGGGGAGCAGTTCTTC | . | TRBV28 | . | TRBJ2-1 | 13